The 16 T cell receptor beta chains given below trace back to one sample, sequenced in a study of blood T cell repertoires in COVID-19. The method was immunoSEQ multiplex PCR; TCRdb's version includes in-frame clones alone and lacks a portion of them. Here the sample spans roughly 91,000 clones, over 80% being singletons. The sample was peripheral blood. These receptors originate from a man between 70 and 80 years old with active or convalescent COVID-19.

The rearrangement uses TRBV7-8 and TRBJ2-5; 7 bases align to TRBD2. CDR1 is SGHVS, CDR2 FQNEAQ, per germline. The CDR3 is made up of 14 amino acids. J was trimmed by 5 bases and V by 4 bases; bases with no gene match: 7. The DNA for the CDR3 is TGTGCCAGCAGCTCACGGGGAGGGGAGGAGACCCAGTACTTC. Translation gives CASSSRGGEETQYF.

The chain joins TRBV15 to TRBJ1-1, with 7 positions matching TRBD1. The CDR3 extends over 13 amino acids. Trimming at V came to 4 bases and at J to 4 bases, leaving 3 bases not matched to a gene. Germline CDR1 and CDR2: LNHNV and YYDKDF (reference sequence). The CDR3 loop reads CATSTQGGTEAFF. The CDR3 region has the DNA TGTGCCACCAGCACCCAGGGGGGCACTGAAGCTTTCTTT.

The rearrangement uses TRBV28 and TRBJ2-2; D gene unclear. Germline V gene sequence: CDR1 MDHEN, CDR2 SYDVKM. The CDR3 sequence is 11 residues long. V lost 8 bases to trimming and J lost 5 bases, with 6 bases between them. The CDR3 DNA follows: TGTGCCAGCGCACTAACCGGGGAGCTGTTTTTT. It encodes CASALTGELFF.

The chain links TRBV5-1 to TRBJ2-1, with 11 bases that match TRBD2. V was clipped by 0 bases and J by 9 bases; unmatched bases: 11. The CDR3 is 17 residues long. Germline CDR1 SGHRS, CDR2 YFSETQ. The CDR3 region is CASSLGLAGGRWSEQFF. The CDR3 nucleotides are TGCGCCAGCAGCTTGGGATTAGCGGGGGGGCGCTGGAGTGAGCAGTTCTTC. The complete variable domain, with remaining parts taken from reference TRBV5-1 and TRBJ2-1, reads KAGVTQTPRYLIKTRGQQVTLSCSPISGHRSVSWYQQTPGQGLQFLFEYFSETQRNKGNFPGRFSGRQFSNSRSEMNVSTLELGDSALYLCASSLGLAGGRWSEQFFGPGTRLTVL.

The chain carries TRBV28 and TRBJ1-1, with a possible D match to TRBD1 (6 bases). Trimming removed 7 bases at V and 6 bases at J, with 18 bases between. Germline V gene lookup returns CDR1 MDHEN and CDR2 SYDVKM. This CDR3 has 14 amino acids. DNA of the CDR3: TGTGCCAGCACCAAGGGGGGGAGGGTCCCTGAAGCTTTCTTT. Its protein product is CASTKGGRVPEAFF.

The chain carries TRBV30 and TRBJ1-6; a possible D gene is TRBD1 (5 bases). Germline values: CDR1 GTSNPN, CDR2 SVGIG (reference sequence). Trimming cost V 0 bases and J 8 bases, with 11 bases left between them. The CDR3 has 14 amino acids. The CDR3 loop is CAWSVSRADSPLHF. In DNA, the CDR3 is TGTGCCTGGAGTGTATCCAGGGCTGATTCACCCCTCCACTTT.

The table lists this clone with a count of one. V and J are TRBV12-2 and TRBJ1-4; TRBD1, the table's D call, lacks a check against the DNA. TRBV12-2 is a listed pseudogene. The CDR3 loop spans 15 amino acids. The CDR3 protein is CASPPRQGGFEKLFF. Here the CDR3 DNA reads TGTGCAAGTCCCCCAAGACAGGGTGGGTTTGAAAAACTGTTTTTT.

V gene TRBV30 combines with J gene TRBJ1-6; no clear D gene. Germline CDR1 reads GTSNPN; CDR2 reads SVGIG (reference sequence). The CDR3 loop spans 12 amino acids. Trimming shortened V by 8 bases and J by 9 bases, and 14 bases separated the two germline ends. The CDR3 reads CAGTTKGSPLHF. CDR3 DNA: TGTGCCGGAACGACTAAGGGTTCACCCCTCCACTTT.

The V and J genes are TRBV5-4 and TRBJ2-3; 9 bases map to TRBD2. The germline CDR1 and CDR2 sequences are SGHNT and YYREEE (reference sequence). The CDR3 runs 17 residues. V trimming: 6 bases; J trimming: 4 bases; junction bases outside the gene matches: 15. The DNA of the CDR3 is TGTGCCAGCAAAGGATCCGGGACTAGCATCCGCTCAGATACGCAGTATTTT. This codes for CASKGSGTSIRSDTQYF. The full variable domain, with the rest looked up from reference TRBV5-4 and TRBJ2-3, is ETGVTQSPTHLIKTRGQQVTLRCSSQSGHNTVSWYQQALGQGPQFIFQYYREEENGRGNFPPRFSGLQFPNYSSELNVNALELDDSALYLCASKGSGTSIRSDTQYFGPGTRLTVL.

This clone was observed many times. The rearrangement links TRBV11-2 to TRBJ2-7, with 9 bases fitting TRBD1. The CDR3 loop spans 14 amino acids. Trimming cost V 5 bases and J 2 bases; bases outside gene matches: 4. The germline gives CDR1 SGHAT, CDR2 FQNNGV. The CDR3 is CASSPQGAAYEQYF. The CDR3 bases are TGTGCCAGCAGCCCACAGGGGGCCGCCTACGAGCAGTACTTC.

The chain combines TRBV5-4 with TRBJ1-6; D might be TRBD1 (5 bases). V was clipped by 3 bases and J by 6 bases, with 22 bases between them. This CDR3 region has 18 residues. Germline-derived CDR1 and CDR2 are SGHNT and YYREEE (reference sequence). CDR3 sequence: CASSSPTAGGLGNSPLHF. The CDR3 coding sequence is TGTGCCAGCAGCTCACCGACAGCAGGAGGGCTTGGTAATTCACCCCTCCACTTT.

This chain joins TRBV11-2 and TRBJ1-3; tentative D call: TRBD1 (6 bases). CDR3 size: 16 residues. V was pared by 5 bases and J by 0 bases, with 14 bases between. CDR1 and CDR2 (germline): SGHAT, FQNNGV. CDR3 DNA sequence: TGTGCCAGCAGCAGACGACAGGAGAGCTCTGGAAACACCATATATTTT. The encoded protein is CASSRRQESSGNTIYF.

This chain joins TRBV7-2 and TRBJ1-4, with 9 bases aligning to TRBD1. Germline CDR1 SGHTA, CDR2 FQGNSA. This CDR3 is 16 amino acids long. V dropped 3 bases and J dropped 2; count of bases not matched to a gene: 4. CDR3 in DNA: TGTGCCAGCAGCTTTAGACAGGGGGGGACTAATGAAAAACTGTTTTTT. It encodes CASSFRQGGTNEKLFF.

This clone was recorded once. This chain joins TRBV7-2 and TRBJ1-4, with D unresolved. This CDR3 region has 14 residues. Between the trimmed V and J ends, which lost 1 base and 8 bases, there was a span of 11 bases. Per the germline V gene, CDR1 is SGHTA and CDR2 is FQGNSA. The CDR3 loop reads CASSLGPSREKLFF. CDR3 bases: TGTGCCAGCAGCTTAGGTCCGTCGAGAGAAAAACTGTTTTTT.

V usage is TRBV2 and J usage is TRBJ1-4, with TRBD1 identical over 9 bases. The germline gives CDR1 SNHLY, CDR2 FYNNEI. The CDR3 sequence is 14 residues long. J was trimmed by 8 bases and V by 6 bases; bases with no gene match: 7. The CDR3 DNA reads TGTGCCAGCAGGGTACAGGGGGCGCGAGAAAAACTGTTTTTT. Translation: CASRVQGAREKLFF.

The chain recombines TRBV7-9 with TRBJ1-6; D not certain. Germline-derived CDR1 and CDR2 are SEHNR and FQNEAQ (reference sequence). The CDR3 is made up of 17 amino acids. Trimming took 5 bases from V and 6 from J, leaving 20 bases between them. CDR3 amino acids: CASSTQEALGINSPLHF. The CDR3 DNA sequence: TGTGCCAGCAGCACCCAGGAGGCCCTAGGGATTAATTCACCCCTCCACTTT.